This TCR beta chain is drawn from a study of T cells in Graves' hyperthyroidism and ophthalmopathy. There are a few counts of this clonotype. RNA transcripts provided the source from which TCR beta CDR3 regions were amplified. Researchers ran a first-round RT-PCR on the TCR CDR3 using the HTBI primer set. TCRdb used MiXCR to reprocess the multiplex PCR reads, holding one entry per CDR3 protein. The sample records about 510,000 distinct CDR3 sequences, approximately 14% being singletons. The origin of this receptor is a woman aged 40 to 50 with Graves' hyperthyroidism. The sample comprised blood.

Here the CDR3 reads CASSLDFSNYGYTF. CDR3 DNA: TGCGCCAGCAGCTTGGATTTCAGTAACTATGGCTACACCTTC. The chain is built from TRBV5-1 and TRBJ1-2; the D is unclear. From germline, CDR1 is SGHRS and CDR2 YFSETQ. V lost 0 bases to trimming and J lost 1 base, with 7 bases between them. This CDR3 region has 14 residues.